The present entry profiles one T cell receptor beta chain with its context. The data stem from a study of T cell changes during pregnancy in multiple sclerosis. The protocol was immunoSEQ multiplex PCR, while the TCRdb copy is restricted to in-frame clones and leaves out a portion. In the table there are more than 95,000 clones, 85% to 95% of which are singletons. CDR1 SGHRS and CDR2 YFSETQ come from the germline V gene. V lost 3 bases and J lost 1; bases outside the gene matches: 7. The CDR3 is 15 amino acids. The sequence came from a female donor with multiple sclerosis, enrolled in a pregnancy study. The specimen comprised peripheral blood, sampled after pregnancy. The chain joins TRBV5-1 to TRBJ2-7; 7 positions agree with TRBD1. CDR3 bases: TGCGCCAGCAGCTCCTCTCCAGGGGGATCCTACGAGCAGTACTTC. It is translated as CASSSSPGGSYEQYF.